This T cell receptor beta chain appears in the sequencing data of a study of blood T cells in healthy people across ages. Regarding the study as a whole: Those diversity estimates obtained from one million T cells were thought to be underestimates.

Trimming removed 5 bases at V and 5 bases at J, with 15 bases between. Germline CDR1 reads SGHTA; CDR2 reads FQGNSA. CDR3 length equals 14 residues. For the second PCR, which ran for roughly 7 to 11 cycles, a sample-barcoded 5' primer and a J-beta primer mix were used. TCRdb used MiXCR to reprocess the 5' RACE reads, holding one entry per CDR3 protein. The top ten hold roughly 17% of the sample, which has some 900,000 distinct CDR3 sequences, 29% seen once. At least ten counts were recorded for this clonotype. Antigen unknown. The sequence was collected from a woman older than 75 in good health. The chain carries TRBV7-2 and TRBJ2-5; D ambiguous. Sequenced: blood. CDR3 amino acids: CASSEPGFWETQYF. Written as DNA, the CDR3 is TGTGCCAGCAGCGAGCCGGGCTTCTGGGAGACCCAGTACTTC.